This T cell receptor beta chain is from a study of CD8 T cells in Susac syndrome. Susac syndrome patients met recently defined diagnostic criteria for definite or probable disease. Negative isolation yielded CD4+ and CD8+ T cells, and FACS enriched TEMRA cells. RNA in amounts of 0.5 to 1 ug was reverse transcribed with random hexamers. Multiplex PCR with immunoSEQ amplified the TCR beta CDR3 across 54 Vbeta and 13 Jbeta. In TCRdb, the immunoSEQ multiplex PCR reads were re-called with MiXCR into one record per CDR3 protein. Found here are fewer than 90,000 distinct CDR3 sequences, about 93% of them singletons; the top ten hold roughly 0.45%. Worth noting for this clonotype: No antigen is known for it.

Study observations and caveats: CD8+ clones in Susac expanded most in TEMRA cells and active patients.

The material sequenced was CD8+ T cells from PBMCs. The source is a human donor with Susac syndrome.

The CDR3 region has the DNA TGTGCCAGCAGCCCCCATTTAGCGGGAATCTTTCCCTACAATGAGCAGTTCTTC. Translating it yields CASSPHLAGIFPYNEQFF. The chain is built from TRBV5-4 and TRBJ2-1, with 8 bases identical to TRBD2. Germline CDR1 SGHNT, CDR2 YYREEE (reference sequence). The CDR3 contains 18 residues. J lost 2 bases, V lost 4 bases, and 14 bases had no gene match.